Below are 24 T cell receptor beta chains sequenced from a single sample in a study of blood T cell repertoires in COVID-19. Sequenced by immunoSEQ multiplex PCR; TCRdb stores in-frame clones only, minus some. The sample shows tens of thousands of clones, 78% of them seen only once. The specimen sequenced was peripheral blood. The receptor set was obtained from a man aged 65-85 years with COVID-19, enrolled during active disease.

This clone was detected only once. In DNA form, the CDR3 reads TGCAGCGCCGCCGGGACAGGGCTCACAGATACGCAGTATTTT. This translates into CSAAGTGLTDTQYF. The V call is TRBV29-1, the J call TRBJ2-3, with 9 positions matching TRBD1. The V and J ends lost 7 bases and 2 bases, in that order; junction bases with no gene match: 7. From germline, CDR1 is SQVTM and CDR2 ANQGSEA. CDR3 length equals 14 residues.

The J gene is TRBJ2-2, the V gene TRBV27, with TRBD2 matching over 13 bases. With V trimmed by 6 bases and J by 6 bases, 10 bases remained unmatched. The CDR3 covers 17 residues. Germline V gene sequence: CDR1 MNHEY, CDR2 SMNVEV (reference sequence). The CDR3: CASSRLAGGSGAGELFF. In nucleotides, the CDR3 is TGTGCCAGCAGCCGACTAGCGGGAGGATCTGGCGCCGGGGAGCTGTTTTTT.

This chain links TRBV9 with TRBJ1-1, with D perhaps TRBD1 (6 bases). Germline CDR1 is SGDLS and CDR2 is YYNGEE. This CDR3 is built from 15 residues. Trimming cost V 4 bases and J 5 bases, with 18 bases left between them. The CDR3: CASSFRDNLGTEAFF. The CDR3 DNA sequence: TGTGCCAGCAGCTTCCGGGACAATCTGGGGACTGAAGCTTTCTTT.

The chain links TRBV18 to TRBJ2-1; D not certain. V was pared by 2 bases and J by 0 bases, with 8 bases between. The CDR3 totals 15 residues. Germline CDR1 and CDR2: KGHSH and LQKENI. CDR3 sequence (DNA): TGTGCCAGCTCACCAATCCTTAGCTCCTACAATGAGCAGTTCTTC. Amino acids: CASSPILSSYNEQFF.

The gene calls are TRBV15 and TRBJ2-2; tentatively, D is TRBD2 (5 bases). Germline CDR1 reads LNHNV; CDR2 reads YYDKDF (reference sequence). V lost 0 bases and J 6 bases, leaving 20 bases between the germline ends. The CDR3 totals 18 residues. The CDR3 DNA follows: TGTGCCACCAGCAGAGATGTAATAGGCCGGGGAGAGGCCGGGGAGCTGTTTTTT. This gives the protein CATSRDVIGRGEAGELFF.

The chain couples TRBV7-3 to TRBJ2-1, with D perhaps matching TRBD1 (6 bases). The germline V gene encodes CDR1 SGHTA and CDR2 FQGTGA. V lost 5 bases to trimming and J lost 4 bases, with 24 bases between them. The CDR3 has 18 residues. CDR3 coding DNA: TGTGCCAGCAGCCCACTCGCCGGGACAACCAGTCCTTACAATGAGCAGTTCTTC. It yields the protein CASSPLAGTTSPYNEQFF.

The genes are TRBV3-1 (or the pseudogene TRBV3-2) and TRBJ2-5; 7 bases align to TRBD1. V gave up 4 bases and J gave up 0 bases; unmatched junction bases: 11. The germline V gene encodes CDR1 LGHDT and CDR2 YNNKEL (reference sequence). This CDR3 region has 17 residues. The CDR3 region is CASSRAIKGANQETQYF. For the CDR3, the DNA is TGTGCCAGCAGCCGAGCGATAAAGGGGGCCAACCAAGAGACCCAGTACTTC.

This chain links TRBV2 with TRBJ2-2; 9 bases fit TRBD1. This CDR3 region has 16 residues. CDR1 is SNHLY, CDR2 FYNNEI, per germline. The V and J ends lost 6 bases and 2 bases, in that order; junction bases with no gene match: 7. CDR3 nucleotide sequence: TGTGCCAGCAGCGTGGGGACAGGGCGTAACACCGGGGAGCTGTTTTTT. Translation gives CASSVGTGRNTGELFF. Using reference TRBV2 and TRBJ2-2 for the parts outside the CDR3, the full variable domain is EPEVTQTPSHQVTQMGQEVILRCVPISNHLYFYWYRQILGQKVEFLVSFYNNEISEKSEIFDDQFSVERPDGSNFTLKIRSTKLEDSAMYFCASSVGTGRNTGELFFGEGSRLTVL.

The rearrangement uses TRBV7-2 and TRBJ2-2, with D perhaps TRBD2 (5 bases). CDR1 and CDR2 (germline): SGHTA, FQGNSA. Trimming removed 5 bases at V and 0 bases at J, with 7 bases between. This CDR3 contains 14 residues. The CDR3 DNA sequence: TGTGCCAGCAGCCGGACTTCGAACACCGGGGAGCTGTTTTTT. As protein: CASSRTSNTGELFF.

V gene TRBV18 combines with J gene TRBJ2-7, with 10 bases aligning to TRBD2. The length of the CDR3 is 16 residues. Germline CDR1 and CDR2: KGHSH and LQKENI. The V and J ends lost 4 bases and 1 base, in that order; junction bases with no gene match: 7. The CDR3, as DNA: TGTGCCAGCTCACAATCTAGCGGGGGTCGATCCTACGAGCAGTACTTC. Translation: CASSQSSGGRSYEQYF. The entire variable domain, with the rest obtained from reference TRBV18 and TRBJ2-7, is as follows: NAGVMQNPRHLVRRRGQEARLRCSPMKGHSHVYWYRQLPEEGLKFMVYLQKENIIDESGMPKERFSAEFPKEGPSILRIQQVVRGDSAAYFCASSQSSGGRSYEQYFGPGTRLTVT.

This clone was seen a handful of times. V usage is TRBV4-1 and J usage is TRBJ1-2; D is perhaps TRBD1 (5 bases). This CDR3 is 16 amino acids long. Trimming left V 1 base short and J 3 bases short, with 15 bases between. The V gene's germline CDR1 is MGHRA and CDR2 YSYEKL. CDR3 sequence: CASSQVVRAQDYGYTF. Written as DNA, the CDR3 is TGCGCCAGCAGCCAAGTCGTCAGGGCTCAGGACTATGGCTACACCTTC.

The chain is built from TRBV19 and TRBJ2-7; D might be TRBD1 (6 bases). V lost 5 bases and J 0 bases, leaving 8 bases between the germline ends. Germline V gene sequence: CDR1 LNHDA, CDR2 SQIVND (reference sequence). The CDR3 has 13 amino acids. The CDR3 DNA reads TGTGCCAGTAGTCAGACAGGCTCCTACGAGCAGTACTTC. Its protein product is CASSQTGSYEQYF.

The chain recombines TRBV12-3 or TRBV12-4 with TRBJ2-1; maybe TRBD2 (6 bases). Trimming removed 6 bases from V and 7 bases from J, with 13 bases in between. The CDR3 is 13 residues long. As DNA, the CDR3 is TGTGCCAGCAGCCCCGGGACTTCAAATGAGCAGTTCTTC. This translates into CASSPGTSNEQFF.

V and J are TRBV6-5 and TRBJ1-1, with unresolved D. The germline V gene encodes CDR1 MNHEY and CDR2 SVGAGI. Trimming cost V 0 bases and J 0 bases, with 11 bases left between them. This CDR3 has 16 residues. CDR3 residues: CASSYSRAVVNTEAFF. The CDR3 coding sequence is TGTGCCAGCAGTTACTCGAGGGCGGTGGTGAACACTGAAGCTTTCTTT.

V is TRBV6-6 and J is TRBJ2-7; 9 positions match TRBD1. J was trimmed by 2 bases and V by 6 bases; bases with no gene match: 8. The germline CDR1 and CDR2 sequences are MNHNY and SVGAGI (reference sequence). This CDR3 contains 15 residues. CDR3 residues: CASSSQDRGTYEQYF. As DNA, the CDR3 is TGTGCCAGCAGCAGCCAGGACAGGGGAACCTACGAGCAGTACTTC.

This CDR3 reads CSAAPSKTQYF. CDR3 nucleotide sequence: TGCAGTGCTGCGCCCTCCAAGACCCAGTACTTC. The chain uses TRBV20-1 and TRBJ2-5, with no clear D. The germline V and J ends were trimmed by 5 bases and 6 bases, with 10 bases remaining between them. The germline V gene encodes CDR1 DFQATT and CDR2 SNEGSKA (reference sequence). This CDR3 has 11 residues.

This chain uses TRBV5-1 with TRBJ1-5, with 9 bases fitting TRBD1. Trimming removed 0 bases from V and 4 bases from J; junction bases left unmatched: 5. From germline, CDR1 is SGHRS and CDR2 YFSETQ. The CDR3 totals 16 residues. CDR3 loop: CASSLGVGQGNQPQHF. For the CDR3, the DNA is TGCGCCAGCAGCTTGGGAGTCGGACAGGGGAATCAGCCCCAGCATTTT.

The V and J genes are TRBV6-5 and TRBJ2-2; possibly TRBD1 for D (6 bases). CDR1 is MNHEY, CDR2 SVGAGI, per germline. V was shortened by 5 bases and J by 3 bases, with 10 bases between the two germline ends. There are 14 residues in the CDR3. CDR3 DNA: TGTGCCAGCAGTCAGACAGGAGACACCGGGGAGCTGTTTTTT. It encodes CASSQTGDTGELFF.

V and J are TRBV27 and TRBJ2-7; a possible D gene is TRBD1 (5 bases). The CDR3 spans 15 residues. CDR1 and CDR2 from the germline V gene are MNHEY and SMNVEV (reference sequence). Trimming cost V 4 bases and J 0 bases, with 13 bases left between them. The CDR3 DNA is TGTGCCAGCAGTTCAATGGACAAGAGCTCCTACGAGCAGTACTTC. Protein: CASSSMDKSSYEQYF.

The chain has TRBV7-2 and TRBJ2-1, with 9 nucleotides matching TRBD2. CDR3 length equals 14 residues. V lost 6 bases and J lost 7; bases outside the gene matches: 7. Looked up from germline, CDR1 is SGHTA and CDR2 is FQGNSA. Here the CDR3 reads CASRASGKSNEQFF. The CDR3 region has the DNA TGTGCCAGCAGGGCTAGCGGGAAGTCGAATGAGCAGTTCTTC. Filled out from reference TRBV7-2 and TRBJ2-1, the complete variable domain reads GAGVSQSPSNKVTEKGKDVELRCDPISGHTALYWYRQSLGQGLEFLIYFQGNSAPDKSGLPSDRFSAERTGGSVSTLTIQRTQQEDSAVYLCASRASGKSNEQFFGPGTRLTVL.

The CDR3 here is CASSITDLPPGNEQFF. The CDR3 coding sequence is TGTGCCAGTAGTATTACCGACCTCCCCCCAGGCAATGAGCAGTTCTTC. The V and J genes are TRBV19 and TRBJ2-1; no reliable D call. CDR3 length: 16 residues. Germline V lookup: CDR1 LNHDA, CDR2 SQIVND (reference sequence). Trimming took 3 bases from V and 6 from J, leaving 18 bases between them.

V usage is TRBV29-1 and J usage is TRBJ1-1; TRBD1 matches at 11 bases. Germline V gene sequence: CDR1 SQVTM, CDR2 ANQGSEA. V shed 6 bases, J shed 10 bases, and the junction held 4 bases outside the gene matches. The CDR3 is 11 residues long. The CDR3 here is CSVGQGARAFF. The CDR3 DNA reads TGCAGCGTAGGACAGGGGGCTCGAGCTTTCTTT.

The rearrangement joins TRBV5-5 to TRBJ1-2; no clear D gene. This CDR3 has 12 amino acids. Germline V gives CDR1 SGHKS, CDR2 YYEKEE (reference sequence). Trimming left V 3 bases short and J 8 bases short, with 11 bases between. Here the CDR3 DNA reads TGTGCCAGCAGCTCTTCATCCCTAGGCTACACCTTC. Amino acid sequence: CASSSSSLGYTF.

The J gene is TRBJ2-1, the V gene TRBV27; 14 bases agree with TRBD2. Germline CDR1 MNHEY, CDR2 SMNVEV (reference sequence). The CDR3 sequence is 17 residues long. The J segment lost 7 bases and the V segment lost 5 bases, leaving 10 bases of the junction unmatched. Here the CDR3 DNA reads TGTGCCAGCAGTCGGACCGGGACTAGCGGGAGAGTTAATGAGCAGTTCTTC. Its protein is CASSRTGTSGRVNEQFF.